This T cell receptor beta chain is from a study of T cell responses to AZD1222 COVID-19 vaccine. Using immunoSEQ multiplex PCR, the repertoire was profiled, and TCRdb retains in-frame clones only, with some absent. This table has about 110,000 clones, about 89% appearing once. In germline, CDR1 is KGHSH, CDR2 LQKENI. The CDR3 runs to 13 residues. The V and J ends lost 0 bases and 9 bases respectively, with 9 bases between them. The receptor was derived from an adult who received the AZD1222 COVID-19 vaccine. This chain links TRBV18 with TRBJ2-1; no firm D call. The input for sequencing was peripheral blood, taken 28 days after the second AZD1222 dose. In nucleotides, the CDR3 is TGTGCCAGCTCACCACCGATGGAGTTTGAGCAGTTCTTC. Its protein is CASSPPMEFEQFF.